There are a few counts of the clone carrying this T cell receptor beta chain. Its antigen remains unidentified. The sample is drawn from a study of T cells in Graves' hyperthyroidism and ophthalmopathy. Using RNA transcripts as the source, TCR beta CDR3 regions were amplified. Carried out on the TCR CDR3, a first-round RT-PCR used the HTBI primer set. One entry per CDR3 protein results from TCRdb running MiXCR on the multiplex PCR reads. The sample contains hundreds of thousands of distinct CDR3 sequences, 45% of which appear only once. Study-level points and caveats: The model made its ophthalmopathy prediction, and onset followed a median about 5.9 months later. Peripheral blood also featured most of the thyroid clonotypes expanded above 0.001.

V shed 7 bases and J 0 bases; nucleotides not matched to a gene: 10. The CDR3 spans 16 residues. The germline V gene has CDR1 KGHDR and CDR2 SFDVKD. J is TRBJ2-5 and V is TRBV24-1; 7 nucleotides line up with TRBD1. The sequence was collected from an adult man with Graves' disease, either hyperthyroidism or ophthalmopathy (not recorded which). Source material: peripheral blood or thyroid tissue (not recorded which). CDR3 in DNA: TGTGCCACCAGCAGGTCAGGGGGACCTCACCAAGAGACCCAGTACTTC. It yields the protein CATSRSGGPHQETQYF.